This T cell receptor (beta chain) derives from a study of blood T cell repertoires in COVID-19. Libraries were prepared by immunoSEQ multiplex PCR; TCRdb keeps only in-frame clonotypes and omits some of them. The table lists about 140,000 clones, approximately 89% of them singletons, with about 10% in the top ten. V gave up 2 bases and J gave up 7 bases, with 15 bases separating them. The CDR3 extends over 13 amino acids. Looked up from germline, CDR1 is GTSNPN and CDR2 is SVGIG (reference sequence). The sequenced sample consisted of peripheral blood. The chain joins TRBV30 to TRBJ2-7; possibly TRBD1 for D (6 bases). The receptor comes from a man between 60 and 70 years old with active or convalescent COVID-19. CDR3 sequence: CAWSSQGTGEQYF. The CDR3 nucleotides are TGTGCCTGGAGTTCACAGGGAACGGGTGAGCAGTACTTC.